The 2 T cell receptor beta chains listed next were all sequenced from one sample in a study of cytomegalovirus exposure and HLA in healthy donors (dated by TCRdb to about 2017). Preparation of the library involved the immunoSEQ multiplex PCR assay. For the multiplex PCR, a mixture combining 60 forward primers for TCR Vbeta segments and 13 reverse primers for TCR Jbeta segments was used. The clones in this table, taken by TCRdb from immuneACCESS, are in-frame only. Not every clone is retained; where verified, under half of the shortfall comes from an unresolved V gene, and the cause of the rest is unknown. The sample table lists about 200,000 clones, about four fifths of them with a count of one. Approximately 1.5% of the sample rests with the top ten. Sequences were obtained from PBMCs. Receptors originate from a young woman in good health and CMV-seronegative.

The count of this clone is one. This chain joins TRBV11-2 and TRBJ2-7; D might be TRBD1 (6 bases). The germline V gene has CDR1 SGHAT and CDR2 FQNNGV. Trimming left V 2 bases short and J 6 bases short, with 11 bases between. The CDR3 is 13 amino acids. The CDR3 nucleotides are TGTGCCAGCAGCTTAATGGAAGGGGGCGAGCAGTACGTC. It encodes CASSLMEGGEQYV.

The CDR3 bases are TGCGCCAGCAGCTCGGGACTAGCGGGACGTAATGAGCAGTTCTTC. Protein sequence: CASSSGLAGRNEQFF. This rearrangement joins TRBV5-1 to TRBJ2-1; the match to TRBD2 covers 13 bases. V was clipped by 3 bases and J by 7 bases; unmatched bases: 4. Germline V lookup: CDR1 SGHRS, CDR2 YFSETQ. The CDR3 extends over 15 amino acids.